This TCR beta chain was obtained from a study of cytomegalovirus exposure and HLA in healthy donors. The wider study: Approximately 81% of more than 300 genotyped donors fell in the Caucasian-associated ancestry cluster. Study-wide results and caveats: The authors enumerated 150 to 200 TCR beta chains as linked to cytomegalovirus.

The length of the CDR3 is 13 residues. Trimming stripped 2 bases from V and 10 bases from J, with 13 bases between. CDR1 and CDR2 (germline): MNHNS, SASEGT. Researchers ran the PCR with 60 Vbeta and 13 Jbeta primers. Libraries were prepared by immunoSEQ multiplex PCR; TCRdb keeps only in-frame clonotypes and omits some of them. The sample yields around 150,000 clones, approximately 85% seen once. To note about this clone: The antigen remains unidentified.

All donors participated as healthy donors of bone marrow. This TCR derives from a young man in good health and CMV-seropositive. Material for sequencing was PBMCs. The chain combines TRBV6-1 with TRBJ2-3, with TRBD1 as a possible D gene (6 bases). The CDR3 sequence: CASSEMVGAAQYF. CDR3 in DNA: TGTGCCAGCAGTGAAATGGTGGGGGCGGCGCAGTATTTT.